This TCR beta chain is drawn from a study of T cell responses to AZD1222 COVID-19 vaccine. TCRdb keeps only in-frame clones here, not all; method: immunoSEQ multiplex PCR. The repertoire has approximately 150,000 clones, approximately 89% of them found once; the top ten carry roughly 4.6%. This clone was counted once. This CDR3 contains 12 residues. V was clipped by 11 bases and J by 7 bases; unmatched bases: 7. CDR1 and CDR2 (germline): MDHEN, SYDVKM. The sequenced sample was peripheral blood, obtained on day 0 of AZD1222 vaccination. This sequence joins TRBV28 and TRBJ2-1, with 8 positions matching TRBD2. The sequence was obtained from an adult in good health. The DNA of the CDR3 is TGTGCCTCGGGAGGGAGACTAAATGAGCAGTTCTTC. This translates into CASGGRLNEQFF.